This TCR beta chain was identified during a study of human T cells and chemical hapten exposure. Overall study context: Diphenylcyclopropenone doses were given weekly to the scalps of patients across the roughly 22-week study. Whole-study findings and limits: Counts of TCRs expanded at PT1 correlated positively with patch test score.

TCRdb re-derived calls from the RACE reads in MiXCR, one entry per CDR3 protein. The sample lists some 90,000 distinct CDR3 sequences, 8.5% occurring once. With 8 bases removed from V and 4 bases from J, the gap between germline ends came to 9 bases. The CDR3 runs 13 residues. CDR1 is SGHTA and CDR2 is FQGNSA in the germline V gene. This clonotype has only a few counts. Its antigen is unknown. Time point specified: pre-sensitization, week 0. Treatment indicated: therapeutic diphenylcyclopropenone sensitization with weekly scalp DPC. This sequence originates from a middle-aged man with alopecia areata. Some clones in this sample may be carry-over from other donors' samples. V gene TRBV7-2 combines with J gene TRBJ2-6; D possibly matches TRBD1 or TRBD2 (5 bases each). The material was whole blood, obtained in connection with sensitization to the hapten diphenylcyclopropenone (DPC). The CDR3 nucleotides read TGTGCCAGCCGAGGGGTAGGGGCCAACGTCCTGACTTTC. Amino acids: CASRGVGANVLTF.